One and the same sample provided the 30 T cell receptor beta chains below, sequenced in a study of technical replicates of blood from a handful of donors. The assay was immunoSEQ multiplex PCR, and TCRdb's table has in-frame clones only and misses some. Found here are fewer than 45,000 clones, 90% to 97% of them singletons; the top ten hold 0.37%. The specimen was T cells isolated from PBMCs. The receptors were sampled from a human donor in good health.

The CDR3 is CASSEVRTLSANVLTF. CDR3 sequence (DNA): TGTGCCAGCAGTGAAGTCCGCACTCTGTCGGCCAACGTCCTGACTTTC. This rearrangement joins TRBV2 to TRBJ2-6; D ambiguous. The ends were cut back, 1 base at V and 6 bases at J, with 13 bases in the middle. The CDR3 contains 16 residues. The germline CDR1 and CDR2 sequences are SNHLY and FYNNEI.

V gene TRBV19 combines with J gene TRBJ1-2; 7 nucleotides match TRBD1. Per germline, CDR1 LNHDA and CDR2 SQIVND (reference sequence). The CDR3 contains 15 residues. V trimming: 5 bases; J trimming: 4 bases; junction bases outside the gene matches: 10. This chain's CDR3 is CASSPGQLQSYGYTF. In nucleotides, the CDR3 is TGTGCCAGTAGTCCGGGACAGCTACAGAGCTATGGCTACACCTTC.

The V and J genes are TRBV5-1 and TRBJ1-1; 10 bases line up with TRBD1. This CDR3 has 16 residues. The V gene end was trimmed by 3 bases and the J gene end by 11 bases; junction bases not matched to a gene: 16. Germline CDR1 reads SGHRS; CDR2 reads YFSETQ. DNA for the CDR3: TGCGCCAGCAGCTCGATGACAGGGGGCGACGGGGTGAAGGCTTTCTTT. It yields the protein CASSSMTGGDGVKAFF.

The chain combines TRBV11-3 with TRBJ2-2, with 8 bases that match TRBD1. From germline, CDR1 is SGHNT and CDR2 YENEEA. The CDR3 has 14 amino acids. With V trimmed by 1 base and J by 8 bases, 3 bases remained unmatched. The CDR3 is CASSLVRGLGELFF. In DNA, the CDR3 is TGTGCCAGCAGCTTAGTCAGGGGGCTGGGGGAGCTGTTTTTT.

The chain has TRBV4-1 and TRBJ1-5, with D hard to call. The CDR3 covers 17 residues. Germline V gives CDR1 MGHRA, CDR2 YSYEKL. Trimming stripped 1 base from V and 0 bases from J, with 13 bases between. CDR3 coding DNA: TGCGCCAGCAGCCAAGTCATCAGGCGGGCTAGCAATCAGCCCCAGCATTTT. It translates to CASSQVIRRASNQPQHF.

The chain joins TRBV7-6 to TRBJ2-1; tentatively, D is TRBD2 (6 bases). The ends were cut back, 2 bases at V and 5 bases at J, with 22 bases in the middle. Germline lookup yields CDR1 SGHVS and CDR2 FNYEAQ. The CDR3 extends over 18 amino acids. CDR3 amino acids: CASSLPPASAQWDNEQFF. CDR3 DNA: TGTGCCAGCAGCTTACCCCCAGCTAGCGCTCAGTGGGACAATGAGCAGTTCTTC. Based on the CDR3 plus reference TRBV7-6 and TRBJ2-1, the full variable domain is GAGVSQSPRYKVTKRGQDVALRCDPISGHVSLYWYRQALGQGPEFLTYFNYEAQQDKSGLPNDRFSAERPEGSISTLTIQRTEQRDSAMYRCASSLPPASAQWDNEQFFGPGTRLTVL.

The CDR3: CASSLRKGGDEQYF. The CDR3 DNA is TGTGCCAGCAGTTTAAGGAAAGGGGGAGACGAGCAGTACTTC. J is TRBJ2-7 and V is TRBV28; a possible D gene is TRBD1 (6 bases). Germline-derived CDR1 and CDR2 are MDHEN and SYDVKM. The CDR3 sequence is 14 residues long. Trimming stripped 2 bases from V and 5 bases from J, with 13 bases between. Using reference TRBV28 and TRBJ2-7 for the parts outside the CDR3, the full variable domain is DVKVTQSSRYLVKRTGEKVFLECVQDMDHENMFWYRQDPGLGLRLIYFSYDVKMKEKGDIPEGYSVSREKKERFSLILESASTNQTSMYLCASSLRKGGDEQYFGPGTRLTVT.

J is TRBJ2-2 and V is TRBV18, with a tentative D call TRBD2 (5 bases). The CDR3 has 14 amino acids. The germline gives CDR1 KGHSH, CDR2 LQKENI. Trimming took 5 bases from V and 1 from J, leaving 8 bases between them. The CDR3 DNA sequence: TGTGCCAGCTCAGCCCGGGAGAACACCGGGGAGCTGTTTTTT. The encoded protein is CASSARENTGELFF.

The rearrangement uses TRBV6-5 and TRBJ1-5; the D is unclear. The CDR3 contains 14 residues. Per germline, CDR1 MNHEY and CDR2 SVGAGI. The V and J ends lost 0 bases and 0 bases respectively, with 3 bases between them. The CDR3 is CASSYSSSNQPQHF. CDR3 in DNA: TGTGCCAGCAGTTACTCGAGTAGCAATCAGCCCCAGCATTTT.

This clone appeared a single time. CDR3 region: CASRSPGEGYTF. The CDR3 nucleotides read TGTGCCAGCAGATCCCCCGGGGAAGGCTACACCTTC. The V and J genes are TRBV6-4 and TRBJ1-2; D is undetermined. Trimming took 6 bases from V and 8 from J, leaving 13 bases between them. This CDR3 comprises 12 residues. From germline, CDR1 is MRHNA and CDR2 SNTAGT.

The J gene is TRBJ2-1, the V gene TRBV7-2; 8 bases map to TRBD2. Germline V CDR1 and CDR2: SGHTA, FQGNSA. V lost 1 base and J lost 5; bases outside the gene matches: 7. The CDR3 extends over 16 amino acids. The CDR3 spells CASSLVLSGDHNEQFF. Here the CDR3 DNA reads TGTGCCAGCAGCTTAGTGCTTAGCGGGGACCACAATGAGCAGTTCTTC.

The genes are TRBV27 and TRBJ1-2; no reliable D call. Trimming left V 2 bases short and J 3 bases short, with 7 bases between. CDR3 length: 13 amino acids. The germline V gene has CDR1 MNHEY and CDR2 SMNVEV (reference sequence). The CDR3, as DNA: TGTGCCAGCAGTTTAGCGTGGTACTATGGCTACACCTTC. Its translation is CASSLAWYYGYTF.

The chain recombines TRBV6-5 with TRBJ2-7; TRBD1 is a possible D gene (5 bases). CDR3 size: 13 residues. The germline gives CDR1 MNHEY, CDR2 SVGAGI. With 6 bases removed from V and 0 bases from J, the gap between germline ends came to 9 bases. The CDR3 nucleotides read TGTGCCAGCAGCACAGGATTCTCCTACGAGCAGTACTTC. The encoded protein is CASSTGFSYEQYF.

This clone was picked up one time. This chain joins TRBV29-1 and TRBJ1-2; perhaps TRBD1 as D (6 bases). Germline CDR1 and CDR2: SQVTM and ANQGSEA. The CDR3 is 12 residues long. V was shortened by 4 bases and J by 4 bases, with 10 bases between the two germline ends. Here the CDR3 DNA reads TGCAGCGTTGCTGGGGACACCTATGGCTACACCTTC. Protein: CSVAGDTYGYTF.

V usage is TRBV25-1 and J usage is TRBJ2-3; D remains unclear. The V and J ends lost 6 bases and 3 bases respectively, with 19 bases between them. Looked up from germline, CDR1 is MGHDK and CDR2 is SYGVNS. This CDR3 has 16 amino acids. In nucleotides, the CDR3 is TGTGCCAGCAGAATTAGTACGCCTAACTTTACAGATACGCAGTATTTT. It yields the protein CASRISTPNFTDTQYF.

The chain links TRBV29-1 to TRBJ1-2, with 8 bases matching TRBD1. Germline V CDR1 and CDR2: SQVTM, ANQGSEA. The junction had 8 bases not matched to a gene; V was cut back by 4 bases and J by 7 bases. The CDR3 spans 13 residues. The CDR3 DNA is TGCAGCGTTGTAGACAGGGGAGATGGTGGCTACACCTTC. Translation gives CSVVDRGDGGYTF.

This clone was seen only a few times. This chain links TRBV7-9 with TRBJ1-2; no definite D call. Germline V gives CDR1 SEHNR, CDR2 FQNEAQ (reference sequence). With 1 base removed from V and 4 bases from J, the gap between germline ends came to 10 bases. CDR3 length: 14 amino acids. As DNA, the CDR3 is TGTGCCAGCAGCTTAGGGTCGGGTAGCTATGGCTACACCTTC. Protein product: CASSLGSGSYGYTF.

The chain links TRBV11-2 to TRBJ1-5, with D possibly TRBD1 on 6 matching bases. Germline V gene lookup returns CDR1 SGHAT and CDR2 FQNNGV. Trimming took 0 bases from V and 0 from J, leaving 21 bases between them. The CDR3 totals 20 residues. The CDR3 sequence: CASSLDRGGPLGYSNQPQHF. The DNA of the CDR3 is TGTGCCAGCAGCTTAGATCGGGGGGGGCCGCTCGGCTATAGCAATCAGCCCCAGCATTTT.

The chain employs TRBV6-5 and TRBJ2-1; maybe TRBD2 (6 bases). This CDR3 is 16 amino acids long. Germline-derived CDR1 and CDR2 are MNHEY and SVGAGI. Trimming shortened V by 2 bases and J by 5 bases, and 16 bases separated the two germline ends. The CDR3 DNA follows: TGTGCCAGCAGTTACCCCCGTGACGGGAGCGACAATGAGCAGTTCTTC. Protein sequence: CASSYPRDGSDNEQFF.

The chain joins TRBV19 to TRBJ2-5; 10 bases match TRBD2. After removal of 4 bases from V and 0 bases from J, the junction contained 2 bases not matched to a gene. The CDR3 extends over 15 amino acids. Germline V gene data show CDR1 as LNHDA and CDR2 as SQIVND (reference sequence). The DNA of the CDR3 is TGTGCCAGTAGTAGGACTAGCGGATACCAAGAGACCCAGTACTTC. Its translation: CASSRTSGYQETQYF.

CDR3 amino acids: CASSSGTSNYGYTF. The CDR3 region has the DNA TGTGCCAGCAGTTCCGGGACTTCTAACTATGGCTACACCTTC. The V and J genes are TRBV27 and TRBJ1-2, with D possibly TRBD1 on 5 matching bases. The germline V gene encodes CDR1 MNHEY and CDR2 SMNVEV (reference sequence). The V and J ends lost 4 bases and 0 bases respectively, with 9 bases between them. This CDR3 has 14 amino acids.

This clone was picked up one time. The chain combines TRBV29-1 with TRBJ2-7; maybe TRBD2 (5 bases). Germline lookup yields CDR1 SQVTM and CDR2 ANQGSEA. The length of the CDR3 is 13 residues. V was trimmed by 5 bases and J by 2 bases, leaving 13 bases between them. CDR3 DNA: TGCAGCGTTTTACTTACCGGGGCCTACGAGCAGTACTTC. Translation gives CSVLLTGAYEQYF.

This clone was counted once. This rearrangement joins TRBV5-4 to TRBJ2-2; D perhaps matches TRBD2 (6 bases). V lost 1 base and J lost 1, with 11 bases in between. From germline, CDR1 is SGHNT and CDR2 YYREEE (reference sequence). This CDR3 contains 16 residues. The DNA for the CDR3 is TGTGCCAGCAGCTTGAGCGGCGGGATGAACACCGGGGAGCTGTTTTTT. Protein: CASSLSGGMNTGELFF.

The chain recombines TRBV9 with TRBJ1-3, with 8 bases fitting TRBD1. The germline CDR1 and CDR2 sequences are SGDLS and YYNGEE. The CDR3 is made up of 15 amino acids. Trimming took 3 bases from V and 1 from J; bases not matched to a gene: 3. CDR3 DNA: TGTGCCAGCAGCGCGACAGGGGCGTCTGGAAACACCATATATTTT. Translating it yields CASSATGASGNTIYF.

V and J are TRBV29-1 and TRBJ1-2; maybe TRBD1 (6 bases). The V end was cut by 6 bases, the J end by 2 bases, with 10 bases between. Germline loops: CDR1 SQVTM, CDR2 ANQGSEA. The CDR3 runs 12 residues. The CDR3 coding sequence is TGCAGCGTCAGGGGAAACAACTATGGCTACACCTTC. This codes for CSVRGNNYGYTF.

This CDR3 is CASSSPGNRARTDTQYF. In nucleotides, the CDR3 is TGTGCCAGCAGCTCGCCAGGAAACAGGGCTCGCACAGATACGCAGTATTTT. The chain couples TRBV11-3 to TRBJ2-3; the D gene is possibly TRBD1 (6 bases). CDR1 and CDR2 (germline): SGHNT, YENEEA. The CDR3 spans 17 residues. Between the trimmed V and J ends, which lost 4 bases and 1 base, there was a span of 18 bases.

The rearrangement links TRBV19 to TRBJ1-2; 9 positions agree with TRBD1. The CDR3 is 18 amino acids. CDR1 LNHDA and CDR2 SQIVND come from the germline V gene (reference sequence). Germline trimming cut 6 bases from V and 1 base from J; bases unmatched to any gene: 15. Here the CDR3 DNA reads TGTGCCAGTAGCGTACACCCGGGACAGGGATCGGGTAACTATGGCTACACCTTC. Amino acids: CASSVHPGQGSGNYGYTF.

This clone was observed once. The rearrangement links TRBV28 to TRBJ2-7; perhaps TRBD1 as D (6 bases). Trimming shortened V by 0 bases and J by 3 bases, and 9 bases separated the two germline ends. In germline, CDR1 is MDHEN, CDR2 SYDVKM. The CDR3 has 14 residues. This CDR3 reads CASSLWGAVYEQYF. The CDR3 nucleotides read TGTGCCAGCAGTTTATGGGGGGCTGTCTACGAGCAGTACTTC. Complete variable domain (other parts from reference TRBV28 and TRBJ2-7): DVKVTQSSRYLVKRTGEKVFLECVQDMDHENMFWYRQDPGLGLRLIYFSYDVKMKEKGDIPEGYSVSREKKERFSLILESASTNQTSMYLCASSLWGAVYEQYFGPGTRLTVT.

This sequence joins TRBV7-6 and TRBJ2-7; the D is unclear. V was cut by 0 bases and J by 6 bases, with 12 bases left in between. This CDR3 is 14 amino acids long. The germline gives CDR1 SGHVS, CDR2 FNYEAQ. CDR3 amino acids: CASSLALPSAEQYF. The CDR3 region has the DNA TGTGCCAGCAGCTTAGCGCTACCTTCTGCCGAGCAGTACTTC.

The rearrangement links TRBV2 to TRBJ1-1; TRBD1 is a possible D gene (5 bases). Between the trimmed V and J ends, which lost 4 bases and 1 base, there was a span of 7 bases. From germline, CDR1 is SNHLY and CDR2 FYNNEI. The CDR3 has 13 residues. CDR3 DNA sequence: TGTGCCAGCAGTGGACAGCAGAACACTGAAGCTTTCTTT. This sequence encodes CASSGQQNTEAFF.